This T cell receptor beta chain was obtained from a study of regulatory T cells in long-lasting Graves disease. Study at large: Graves' patients, diagnosed recently, had received antithyroid drugs under 3 months.

Arm-PCR of CDR3 regions and iRepertoire HTBI primers were the basis on which TCR beta libraries were built. TCRdb itself ran the multiplex PCR reads through MiXCR, one entry per CDR3 protein. The sample records approximately 400,000 distinct CDR3 sequences, approximately 15% being singletons. V was shortened by 6 bases and J by 7 bases, with 19 bases between the two germline ends. The CDR3 covers 15 residues. This sample's time point: newly diagnosed GD, antithyroid drugs for less than 3 months. There was RNA extracted from PBMCs, and the TCR library was made from it. This sample also belongs to another study, concerning T cells in Graves' hyperthyroidism and ophthalmopathy. According to that study: Researchers ran a first-round RT-PCR on the TCR CDR3 using the HTBI primer set. Researchers report that a 13 V-J model separated ophthalmopathy from stable hyperthyroidism.

This chain links TRBV12-3 or TRBV12-4 with TRBJ1-5; D might be TRBD1 (5 bases). This specimen was peripheral blood mononuclear cells (PBMCs), taken at new diagnosis, from a patient treated with antithyroid drugs. The receptor was derived from a young woman with Graves disease. The CDR3 here is CASRLQWGAGQPQHF. Written as DNA, the CDR3 is TGTGCCAGCAGGCTTCAGTGGGGCGCAGGGCAGCCCCAGCATTTT.